The sequence of this T cell receptor beta chain was determined in a study of T cells in Graves' hyperthyroidism and ophthalmopathy. Together with thyroid ultrasound, orbital computed tomography, serum thyroxine and TRAb, clinical symptoms were used for diagnoses. Using RNA transcripts as the source, TCR beta CDR3 regions were amplified. RT-PCR in the first round (using the HTBI primer set) targeted the TCR CDR3. TCRdb independently ran MiXCR on the multiplex PCR reads; one entry per CDR3 protein. The sample lists 450,000 to 700,000 distinct CDR3 sequences; around 42% were seen once. The CDR3 contains 15 residues. CDR1 LNHNV and CDR2 YYDKDF come from the germline V gene (reference sequence). V dropped 5 bases and J dropped 0 bases, with 14 bases sitting between them. This clonotype was recorded at least ten times.

The source material was peripheral blood or thyroid tissue (not recorded which). The TCR comes from an adult woman with Graves' disease, either hyperthyroidism or ophthalmopathy (not recorded which). The chain recombines TRBV15 with TRBJ2-7; D assignment may be TRBD1 or TRBD2 (5 bases each). DNA for the CDR3: TGTGCCACCAGCGGGTCTCCAGGGAGCTCCTACGAGCAGTACTTC. This translates into CATSGSPGSSYEQYF.